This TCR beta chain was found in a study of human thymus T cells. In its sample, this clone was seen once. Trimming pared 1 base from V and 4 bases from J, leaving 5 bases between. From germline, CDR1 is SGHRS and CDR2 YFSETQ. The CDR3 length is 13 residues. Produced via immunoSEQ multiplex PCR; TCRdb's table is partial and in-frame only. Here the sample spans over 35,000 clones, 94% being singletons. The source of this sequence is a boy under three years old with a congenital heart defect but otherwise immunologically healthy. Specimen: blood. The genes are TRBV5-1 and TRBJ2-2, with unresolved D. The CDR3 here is CASSLSPTGELFF. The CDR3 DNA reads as TGCGCCAGCAGCTTGTCCCCCACCGGGGAGCTGTTTTTT.